This T cell receptor beta chain was profiled in a study of blood T cell repertoires in COVID-19. Study overall: Nucleic acid was either cDNA or gDNA, and it came from T cells, B-cell-depleted T cells, or PBMCs.

The length of the CDR3 is 16 residues. V shed 2 bases, J shed 8 bases, and the junction held 7 bases outside the gene matches. In germline, CDR1 is SEHNR, CDR2 FQNEAQ (reference sequence). TCRdb's table, derived via immunoSEQ multiplex PCR, lists solely in-frame clones and lacks some. The top ten hold about 4.7% of the sample, which has 330,000 or so clones, approximately 89% seen once. Assignment of participants to cohorts was predicated upon participant-reported clinical history. The receptor was isolated from a man aged 30 to 39 who had recovered from COVID-19. V and J are TRBV7-9 and TRBJ2-1; 12 bases are a match to TRBD2. The sample consisted of PBMCs or T cells enriched from blood (not recorded which). CDR3 residues: CASSLTSGGPGDEQFF. The CDR3 DNA sequence: TGTGCCAGCAGCTTAACTAGCGGGGGGCCGGGTGATGAGCAGTTCTTC.